The rows below give T cell receptor beta chains drawn from one sample of a study of regulatory T cells in long-lasting Graves disease. TCRdb re-derived calls from the multiplex PCR reads in MiXCR, one entry per CDR3 protein. The table has hundreds of thousands of distinct CDR3 sequences, 12% seen once. This same sample was also taken into another study, of T cells in Graves' hyperthyroidism and ophthalmopathy.

The sequencing used peripheral blood mononuclear cells (PBMCs), collected at new diagnosis, from a patient treated with antithyroid drugs. These receptors were collected from a woman aged 25 to 39 with Graves disease. Each CDR3 is given with its conserved first and last residue. A D gene is named only where the DNA matches it firmly. Clone size is stated in some rows and not others, as once, few, many or a class when expanded.

>TRBV2|NA|TRBJ2-7|many
CASRRETLSREQYF
TGTGCCAGCAGACGAGAGACTCTTTCTCGCGAGCAGTACTTC
>TRBV11-3|NA|TRBJ2-3|many
CASSLRIGDTQYF
TGTGCCAGCAGCTTGCGAATTGGGGATACGCAGTATTTT
>TRBV28|NA|TRBJ1-6|many
CASSSFIWTADNSPLHF
TGTGCCAGCAGCTCTTTTATTTGGACAGCCGATAATTCACCCCTCCACTTT
>TRBV11-2|TRBD1|TRBJ2-2|many
CASSWDRGAAGELFF
TGTGCCAGCAGCTGGGACAGGGGGGCGGCCGGGGAGCTGTTTTTT
>TRBV7-2|NA|TRBJ2-1|few
CASSFPSYNEQFF
TGTGCCAGCAGCTTTCCCTCCTACAATGAGCAGTTCTTC
>TRBV20-1|TRBD2|TRBJ2-3|many
CSADTSAYTDTQYF
TGCAGTGCCGACACTAGCGCCTACACAGATACGCAGTATTTT
>TRBV20-1|NA|TRBJ2-7|many
CSARDRGFYEQYF
TGCAGTGCTAGAGATCGGGGGTTCTACGAGCAGTACTTC
>TRBV28|NA|TRBJ1-1|many
CASLVRVNTEAFF
TGTGCCAGCCTCGTCAGGGTGAACACTGAAGCTTTCTTT
>TRBV4-3|TRBD2|TRBJ2-3|NA
CASSQGGGSATDTQYF
TGCGCCAGCAGCCAAGGGGGGGGATCCGCCACAGATACGCAGTATTTT
>TRBV4-1|TRBD1|TRBJ1-1|NA
CASSQGTWDSYTEAFF
TGCGCCAGCAGCCAAGGTACCTGGGACAGTTACACTGAAGCTTTCTTT
>TRBV6-5|TRBD2|TRBJ2-7|many
CASSWAGGYEQYF
TGTGCCAGCAGTTGGGCGGGAGGTTACGAGCAGTACTTC